These 3 T cell receptor beta chains originate from one sample sequenced in a study of shared clonotypes between healthy human individuals. The repertoire was sequenced with immunoSEQ multiplex PCR; TCRdb's copy has only in-frame clones and lacks some. In the table there are 1 million to 1.2 million clones, approximately 75% of which are singletons. The material sequenced was memory CD4+ T cells from PBMCs. As for subset: CD45RA-negative fraction. These receptors were collected from a man between 18 and 29 years old in good health. Some clones in this sample may be carry-over from other donors' samples.

The chain combines TRBV5-1 with TRBJ1-1; no clear D gene. V was shortened by 4 bases and J by 3 bases, with 16 bases between the two germline ends. The CDR3 is 15 residues long. Per the germline V gene, CDR1 is SGHRS and CDR2 is YFSETQ. This CDR3 is CASSPFARGDTEAFF. DNA for the CDR3: TGCGCCAGCAGCCCCTTCGCGCGAGGAGACACTGAAGCTTTCTTT. The entire variable domain, with the rest obtained from reference TRBV5-1 and TRBJ1-1, is as follows: KAGVTQTPRYLIKTRGQQVTLSCSPISGHRSVSWYQQTPGQGLQFLFEYFSETQRNKGNFPGRFSGRQFSNSRSEMNVSTLELGDSALYLCASSPFARGDTEAFFGQGTRLTVV.

The CDR3 DNA reads TGTGCCAGCTCATCATTTCGACAGGGTGGGACAGATACGCAGTATTTT. Translated: CASSSFRQGGTDTQYF. This chain uses TRBV18 with TRBJ2-3, with TRBD1 matching over 7 bases. The CDR3 sequence is 16 residues long. Per the germline V gene, CDR1 is KGHSH and CDR2 is LQKENI. Losses at the gene ends were 5 bases for V and 3 bases for J; bases not matched to a gene: 11.

The chain carries TRBV6-5 and TRBJ1-5, with 9 bases aligning to TRBD1. This CDR3 is 16 amino acids long. Germline V gene lookup returns CDR1 MNHEY and CDR2 SVGAGI. V shed 3 bases and J 3 bases; nucleotides not matched to a gene: 6. The CDR3 reads CASSYTQGAVNQPQHF. Here the CDR3 DNA reads TGTGCCAGCAGTTATACACAGGGGGCGGTCAATCAGCCCCAGCATTTT.